This entry concerns a single TCR beta chain. Antigen: not known. The PCR employed 60 Vbeta primers together with 13 Jbeta primers. Source study methods: In a later analysis, of tens of millions of unique beta chains, approximately 10 million appeared in at least two donors. TCRdb's copy holds only in-frame clones and misses some; the assay was immunoSEQ multiplex PCR. That table furnishes V, J and clone size, whereas the DNA furnished D and trimming. This table holds 140,000 to 150,000 clones, around 10% found once. This sample stems from a study of cytomegalovirus exposure and HLA in healthy donors. On the study more broadly: Ancestry clustering placed roughly 86% of roughly 410 genotyped donors in the Caucasian-associated cluster. The study's findings and limits: A later analysis appeared to link common viral pathogens to several of the most significant clusters.

The CDR3 spans 14 residues. CDR1 is LNHNV and CDR2 is YYDKDF in the germline V gene (reference sequence). The V end lost 0 bases, the J end lost 4 bases, and 8 bases lay between the germline ends. The V call is TRBV15, the J call TRBJ2-3; D is uncertain. The specimen sequenced was PBMCs. This TCR was sampled from a male donor in good health and CMV-seronegative. Here the CDR3 reads CATSRDLSADTQYF. Written as DNA, the CDR3 is TGTGCCACCAGCAGAGATCTTTCGGCAGATACGCAGTATTTT. Full variable domain (remainder filled in from reference TRBV15 and TRBJ2-3): DAMVIQNPRYQVTQFGKPVTLSCSQTLNHNVMYWYQQKSSQAPKLLFHYYDKDFNNEADTPDNFQSRRPNTSFCFLDIRSPGLGDTAMYLCATSRDLSADTQYFGPGTRLTVL.